The source of this T cell receptor (beta chain) is a study of control samples from healthy donors and cancer patients. Trimming removed 0 bases from V and 4 bases from J; junction bases left unmatched: 4. Germline CDR1 is SGHKS and CDR2 is YYEKEE (reference sequence). This CDR3 is 15 amino acids long. Profiled with immunoSEQ multiplex PCR; TCRdb holds only in-frame clones, not every one. The table includes about 3,000 clones, 78% detected once. The rearrangement links TRBV5-5 to TRBJ2-1; 7 nucleotides agree with TRBD2. The sample comprised formalin-fixed, paraffin-embedded tissue. The receptor's source is a male donor with melanoma. The CDR3 sequence: CASSLVVREYNEQFF. CDR3 in DNA: TGTGCCAGCAGCTTGGTAGTGCGGGAGTACAATGAGCAGTTCTTC.